The 26 T cell receptor beta chains presented below share a single source sample, sequenced in a study of T cell repertoires in cytomegalovirus infection. TCRdb re-called the reads with MiXCR, one entry per CDR3 protein. The table includes approximately 750,000 distinct CDR3 sequences, 35% to 40% detected once. What was sequenced was PBMCs. These receptors were obtained from a human donor in good health (CMV status not recorded). Some clones in this sample may be carry-over from other donors' samples.

This clonotype was counted a few times. The rearrangement links TRBV6-1 to TRBJ1-5, with D unresolved. Per germline, CDR1 MNHNS and CDR2 SASEGT. V dropped 2 bases and J dropped 10 bases, with 12 bases sitting between them. The CDR3 has 13 residues. The CDR3 region is CASSETRPAPQHF. The CDR3 DNA reads TGTGCCAGCAGTGAAACCCGCCCGGCCCCCCAGCATTTT.

This rearrangement joins TRBV7-3 to TRBJ1-2, with TRBD1 matching 8 bases. The germline gives CDR1 SGHTA, CDR2 FQGTGA. The CDR3 length is 14 residues. J gave up 7 bases and V 5 bases, and 9 bases lay outside the gene matches. The CDR3 here is CASSQGQGPRGYTF. CDR3 DNA: TGTGCCAGCAGCCAAGGACAGGGACCGCGTGGCTACACCTTC.

This sequence joins TRBV7-9 and TRBJ2-5; D uncertain. Trimming took 0 bases from V and 1 from J, leaving 9 bases between them. Germline V gene data show CDR1 as SEHNR and CDR2 as FQNEAQ (reference sequence). The CDR3 extends over 15 amino acids. The CDR3 sequence is CASSLADRFQETQYF. Written as DNA, the CDR3 is TGTGCCAGCAGCTTAGCGGACCGATTCCAAGAGACCCAGTACTTC. The full variable domain, its missing parts supplied by reference TRBV7-9 and TRBJ2-5, is DTGVSQNPRHKITKRGQNVTFRCDPISEHNRLYWYRQTLGQGPEFLTYFQNEAQLEKSRLLSDRFSAERPKGSFSTLEIQRTEQGDSAMYLCASSLADRFQETQYFGPGTRLLVL.

This chain joins TRBV3-1 and TRBJ1-4; a weak D match, TRBD1 (5 bases). Germline loops: CDR1 LGHDT, CDR2 YNNKEL (reference sequence). This CDR3 spans 18 amino acids. The V end lost 2 bases, the J end lost 4 bases, and 20 bases lay between the germline ends. CDR3 coding DNA: TGTGCCAGCAGCCAATTGGGATTCGACCGGGACGGTAATGAAAAACTGTTTTTT. Translating it yields CASSQLGFDRDGNEKLFF.

The rearrangement uses TRBV3-1 and TRBJ1-3; D gene uncertain. CDR1 and CDR2 from the germline V gene are LGHDT and YNNKEL (reference sequence). CDR3 size: 14 residues. Trimming pared 0 bases from V and 0 bases from J, leaving 3 bases between. The CDR3 region is CASSQEFSGNTIYF. The CDR3 coding sequence is TGTGCCAGCAGCCAAGAATTCTCTGGAAACACCATATATTTT.

The rearrangement uses TRBV27 and TRBJ1-2, with unresolved D. CDR1 and CDR2 from the germline V gene are MNHEY and SMNVEV (reference sequence). The CDR3 extends over 13 amino acids. Trimming pared 5 bases from V and 6 bases from J, leaving 13 bases between. The CDR3 loop reads CASSRRSQDGYTF. CDR3 DNA: TGTGCCAGCAGTCGACGTTCCCAGGATGGCTACACCTTC.

This clonotype has a single count. This chain joins TRBV29-1 and TRBJ2-7; D may correspond to TRBD1 or TRBD2 (5 bases each). The CDR3 extends over 11 amino acids. In germline, CDR1 is SQVTM, CDR2 ANQGSEA. Deletions cut 4 bases from V and 4 bases from J, with 8 bases between. The CDR3 loop reads CSVVRGYEQYF. CDR3 nucleotide sequence: TGCAGCGTTGTGAGGGGTTACGAGCAGTACTTC.

The table lists this clonotype with a few counts. The chain joins TRBV19 to TRBJ1-2, with D possibly TRBD1 on 5 matching bases. Trimming cost V 6 bases and J 4 bases, with 6 bases left between them. CDR3 length: 11 residues. Germline lookup yields CDR1 LNHDA and CDR2 SQIVND (reference sequence). For the CDR3, the DNA is TGTGCCAGTAGGGGACTCTATGGCTACACCTTC. Its protein product is CASRGLYGYTF.

A single count supports this clonotype. A much larger clone differs by one base, so this may be a read error. In this CDR3 the conserved last residue, phenylalanine or tryptophan, is missing, so a read error is likely. The gene calls are TRBV7-8 and TRBJ1-5; 7 positions match TRBD1. Trimming cost V 2 bases and J 2 bases; bases outside gene matches: 3. CDR3 size: 15 residues. Germline CDR1 SGHVS, CDR2 FQNEAQ. This chain's CDR3 is CASSLIDRGNQPQHL. As DNA, the CDR3 is TGTGCCAGCAGCTTAATAGACAGGGGCAATCAGCCCCAGCATCTT.

On this clonotype: A much larger clone lies one base from this, so it may be a read error. This chain uses TRBV3-1 with TRBJ1-1, with no clear D. This CDR3 is built from 12 residues. V lost 5 bases and J lost 2, with 6 bases in between. The germline V gene has CDR1 LGHDT and CDR2 YNNKEL (reference sequence). The CDR3 sequence is CASSYENTEAFF. The CDR3 DNA reads TGTGCCAGCAGCTACGAAAACACTGAAGCTTTCTTT.

This clonotype was picked up a small number of times. The chain carries TRBV6-5 and TRBJ1-5, with unresolved D. The germline V and J ends were trimmed by 0 bases and 0 bases, with 6 bases remaining between them. The CDR3 has 15 amino acids. The V gene's germline CDR1 is MNHEY and CDR2 SVGAGI. For the CDR3, the DNA is TGTGCCAGCAGTTACTCGGCGTATAGCAATCAGCCCCAGCATTTT. Translation: CASSYSAYSNQPQHF.

V usage is TRBV29-1 and J usage is TRBJ2-7, with TRBD1 matching 10 bases. Unmatched junction bases numbered 11, after V lost 3 bases and J lost 9 bases. Germline V gene data show CDR1 as SQVTM and CDR2 as ANQGSEA. CDR3 length equals 14 residues. The DNA for the CDR3 is TGCAGCGTTGAGGATCGCCGGGACAGGGGTACGCAGTACTTC. It codes for CSVEDRRDRGTQYF.

Concerning this clonotype: Sequence at one end of the junction differs from germline and may be a read error. The chain links TRBV4-1 to TRBJ2-3; TRBD2 is a possible D gene (7 bases). Germline V CDR1 and CDR2: MGHRA, YSYEKL. This CDR3 spans 15 amino acids. This CDR3 is CASRQDAGEGDTPYF. CDR3 bases: TGCGCCAGCAGACAAGATGCGGGAGAGGGGGATACGCCGTATTTT.

V and J are TRBV7-8 and TRBJ2-1; 10 nucleotides align to TRBD2. This CDR3 region has 17 residues. Per germline, CDR1 SGHVS and CDR2 FQNEAQ. The V segment lost 5 bases and the J segment 9 bases; nucleotides outside the gene matches: 16. In DNA form, the CDR3 reads TGTGCCAGCAGCGCCTCAGGGGGGATAGCGGGAGGTTCTGAGCAGTTCTTC. Amino acid sequence: CASSASGGIAGGSEQFF.

About this clonotype itself: Its ends do not fully match the called genes, so a read error is possible. The chain carries TRBV4-1 and TRBJ2-1, with D tentatively TRBD2 (5 bases). This CDR3 contains 15 residues. CDR1 is MGHRA and CDR2 is YSYEKL in the germline V gene. CDR3 sequence reads: CASSYITRLHNEQLF. The DNA for the CDR3 is TGCGCCAGCAGCTATATTACTAGGCTCCACAATGAGCAGTTGTTC.

In this sample, this clonotype turned up a few times. CDR3 sequence: CASSYRGDYEQYF. The CDR3 DNA reads as TGTGCCAGCAGCTACAGAGGGGATTACGAGCAGTACTTC. V usage is TRBV7-8 and J usage is TRBJ2-7; D is possibly TRBD1 or TRBD2 (5 bases each). This CDR3 spans 13 amino acids. Germline CDR1 and CDR2: SGHVS and FQNEAQ. The ends were cut back, 4 bases at V and 4 bases at J, with 11 bases in the middle.

The rearrangement uses TRBV6-1 and TRBJ1-5; D remains unclear. This CDR3 is 13 amino acids long. Trimming shortened V by 7 bases and J by 0 bases, and 7 bases separated the two germline ends. The germline V gene has CDR1 MNHNS and CDR2 SASEGT. CDR3 nucleotide sequence: TGTGCCAGCATAGAGGCTAGCAATCAGCCCCAGCATTTT. Amino acid sequence: CASIEASNQPQHF.

The chain has TRBV27 and TRBJ2-7, with 8 bases matching TRBD1. Germline lookup yields CDR1 MNHEY and CDR2 SMNVEV (reference sequence). There are 15 residues in the CDR3. With 6 bases clipped from V and 3 bases from J, the junction kept 10 bases outside the gene matches. CDR3 nucleotide sequence: TGTGCCAGCAGCCCTACAGGGGGTTCGTTCTACGAGCAGTACTTC. Translating gives CASSPTGGSFYEQYF.

This clonotype was seen more than once but under ten times. The chain carries TRBV7-2 and TRBJ1-6; D not resolved. V lost 1 base and J lost 11, with 6 bases in between. The germline V gene encodes CDR1 SGHTA and CDR2 FQGNSA. The CDR3 spans 12 residues. CDR3 DNA: TGTGCCAGCAGCTTAGACCGAGCACCCCTCCACTTT. Its translation is CASSLDRAPLHF.

This clonotype has only a few counts. The chain carries TRBV24-1 and TRBJ2-1; 7 nucleotides match TRBD1. The CDR3 totals 16 residues. J gave up 0 bases and V 4 bases, and 5 bases lay outside the gene matches. Per germline, CDR1 KGHDR and CDR2 SFDVKD. CDR3 in DNA: TGTGCCACCAGTGACCCAGGGGGTGGCTCCTACAATGAGCAGTTCTTC. Amino acid sequence: CATSDPGGGSYNEQFF.

CDR3 amino acids: CASSLAIGTSGENEQFF. The CDR3 DNA is TGTGCCAGCAGCTTGGCCATCGGGACTAGCGGCGAAAATGAGCAGTTCTTC. The chain employs TRBV5-4 and TRBJ2-1; 11 nucleotides match TRBD2. V trimming: 0 bases; J trimming: 7 bases; junction bases outside the gene matches: 9. The CDR3 extends over 17 amino acids. Per the germline V gene, CDR1 is SGHNT and CDR2 is YYREEE (reference sequence).

Remarks on this clonotype: At one boundary the junction diverges from the germline segment, which might be a read error. V is TRBV3-1 and J is TRBJ1-1, with a weak D call TRBD1 (5 bases). CDR1 and CDR2 (germline): LGHDT, YNNKEL (reference sequence). The CDR3 sequence is 12 residues long. The CDR3 protein is CASARGNTEALF. The CDR3 nucleotides are TGTGCCAGCGCCCGGGGGAATACTGAAGCTTTATTT.

In this sample, this clonotype turned up a few times. The chain carries TRBV28 and TRBJ1-5; the D is unclear. The CDR3 loop spans 15 amino acids. Germline V CDR1 and CDR2: MDHEN, SYDVKM. V was clipped by 3 bases and J by 2 bases, with 11 bases between them. In nucleotides, the CDR3 is TGTGCCAGCAGTTTCCCAGGAGGCGGCAATCAGCCCCAGCATTTT. Its protein is CASSFPGGGNQPQHF.

The gene calls are TRBV18 and TRBJ2-5; 7 bases are shared with TRBD2. Trimming cost V 2 bases and J 2 bases; bases outside gene matches: 5. The germline V gene encodes CDR1 KGHSH and CDR2 LQKENI. CDR3 size: 15 residues. In nucleotides, the CDR3 is TGTGCCAGCTCACCAAGGGCCGGGAGGCAAGAGACCCAGTACTTC. It codes for CASSPRAGRQETQYF.

V and J are TRBV7-6 and TRBJ2-2, with 7 bases that match TRBD2. V lost 0 bases to trimming and J lost 3 bases; unmatched junction nucleotides: 4. Germline assignment: CDR1 SGHVS and CDR2 FNYEAQ. The CDR3 sequence is 16 residues long. The CDR3 DNA follows: TGTGCCAGCAGCTTAGCTGGGGGGGTCCACACCGGGGAGCTGTTTTTT. Translated: CASSLAGGVHTGELFF. Drawing the rest from reference TRBV7-6 and TRBJ2-2, the complete variable domain is GAGVSQSPRYKVTKRGQDVALRCDPISGHVSLYWYRQALGQGPEFLTYFNYEAQQDKSGLPNDRFSAERPEGSISTLTIQRTEQRDSAMYRCASSLAGGVHTGELFFGEGSRLTVL.

Ten or more counts support this clonotype. The rearrangement links TRBV10-3 to TRBJ1-6; D gene uncertain. V dropped 3 bases and J dropped 10 bases, with 16 bases sitting between them. The germline CDR1 and CDR2 sequences are ENHRY and SYGVKD. This CDR3 is 15 amino acids long. The CDR3 nucleotides are TGTGCCATCAGTGATGGTGGCGGATTCTTGTCACCCCTCCACTTT. Translating gives CAISDGGGFLSPLHF.